Below, 27 T cell receptor beta chains from the same sample are listed, as sequenced in a study of T cell responses to AZD1222 COVID-19 vaccine. This table comes from immunoSEQ multiplex PCR, and its TCRdb copy is limited to in-frame clones, with some not included. The sample carries 100,000 to 120,000 clones, roughly 85% recorded once. This sample comprised peripheral blood, obtained on day 0 of AZD1222 vaccination. These receptors all come from an adult in good health.

This rearrangement joins TRBV29-1 to TRBJ1-1, with 7 positions matching TRBD1. Per germline, CDR1 SQVTM and CDR2 ANQGSEA. The CDR3 extends over 13 amino acids. With V trimmed by 6 bases and J by 0 bases, 4 bases remained unmatched. For the CDR3, the DNA is TGCAGCGTCTCCGGGACAGTGAACACTGAAGCTTTCTTT. Its translation: CSVSGTVNTEAFF.

The chain has TRBV2 and TRBJ2-7; D is undetermined. This CDR3 comprises 13 residues. Trimming took 0 bases from V and 3 from J, leaving 6 bases between them. CDR1 is SNHLY and CDR2 is FYNNEI in the germline V gene. CDR3 bases: TGTGCCAGCAGTGAAGCGGCGGTCTACGAGCAGTACTTC. This codes for CASSEAAVYEQYF.

The chain combines TRBV10-3 with TRBJ2-5; no definite D call. This CDR3 has 14 residues. Germline V gene sequence: CDR1 ENHRY, CDR2 SYGVKD. V lost 9 bases and J 3 bases, leaving 17 bases between the germline ends. The CDR3 DNA follows: TGTGCCATAGGAGCAGGCCGGGCGGAAGAGACCCAGTACTTC. Its protein product is CAIGAGRAEETQYF.

This rearrangement joins TRBV28 to TRBJ1-4, with no clear D. The germline V and J ends were trimmed by 7 bases and 8 bases, with 11 bases remaining between them. Germline V gene sequence: CDR1 MDHEN, CDR2 SYDVKM. The CDR3 is 12 residues long. DNA for the CDR3: TGTGCCAGCACCAAAAGGACGGAAAAACTGTTTTTT. It encodes CASTKRTEKLFF.

CDR3 bases: TGTGCCAGCAGCTTAGGGTCGGGGAACACTGAAGCTTTCTTT. As protein: CASSLGSGNTEAFF. This chain links TRBV11-2 with TRBJ1-1, with D unresolved. Trimming stripped 1 base from V and 1 base from J, with 7 bases between. The CDR3 covers 14 residues. Per the germline V gene, CDR1 is SGHAT and CDR2 is FQNNGV. Looking up the rest from reference TRBV11-2 and TRBJ1-1 gives the full variable domain: EAGVAQSPRYKIIEKRQSVAFWCNPISGHATLYWYQQILGQGPKLLIQFQNNGVVDDSQLPKDRFSAERLKGVDSTLKIQPAKLEDSAVYLCASSLGSGNTEAFFGQGTRLTVV.

This clone is a singleton in its sample. V usage is TRBV6-2 or TRBV6-3 and J usage is TRBJ2-3, with unresolved D. Germline CDR1 MNHEY, CDR2 SVGEGT. CDR3 length equals 13 residues. The V gene lost 4 bases and the J gene lost 3 bases, with 8 bases spanning the gap. The CDR3 DNA sequence: TGTGCCAGCAGTTCATCCGCGACAGATACGCAGTATTTT. It is translated as CASSSSATDTQYF.

J is TRBJ2-1 and V is TRBV7-8, with 11 bases fitting TRBD2. Germline-derived CDR1 and CDR2 are SGHVS and FQNEAQ. Trimming took 5 bases from V and 15 from J; bases not matched to a gene: 6. The CDR3 loop spans 12 amino acids. The DNA for the CDR3 is TGTGCCAGCAGCCTCCGGACTAGCGGGCGGTTCTTC. Translating it yields CASSLRTSGRFF.

This clone has only one observation. The gene calls are TRBV6-6 and TRBJ2-2; D perhaps matches TRBD2 (6 bases). CDR1 is MNHNY, CDR2 SVGAGI, per germline (reference sequence). V gave up 0 bases and J gave up 6 bases, with 14 bases separating them. CDR3 length: 16 amino acids. CDR3 nucleotide sequence: TGTGCCAGCAGTTACTCTTATTCGGGAGAGGCCGGGGAGCTGTTTTTT. Protein product: CASSYSYSGEAGELFF.

This chain links TRBV2 with TRBJ1-1; possibly TRBD1 for D (5 bases). Germline CDR1 and CDR2: SNHLY and FYNNEI. The CDR3 extends over 14 amino acids. Trimming cost V 4 bases and J 1 base, with 10 bases left between them. CDR3 in amino acids: CASSGAGRNTEAFF. CDR3 bases: TGTGCCAGCAGTGGGGCGGGGCGGAACACTGAAGCTTTCTTT.

The genes are TRBV9 and TRBJ1-6; 7 bases line up with TRBD1. The V gene end was trimmed by 2 bases and the J gene end by 6 bases; junction bases not matched to a gene: 8. The CDR3 loop spans 16 amino acids. CDR1 is SGDLS, CDR2 YYNGEE, per germline. The CDR3 reads CASSVGGTAPNSPLHF. The CDR3 DNA reads TGTGCCAGCAGCGTGGGGGGGACAGCCCCTAATTCACCCCTCCACTTT.

V usage is TRBV6-6 and J usage is TRBJ2-7; D not resolved. The germline V gene has CDR1 MNHNY and CDR2 SVGAGI (reference sequence). CDR3 size: 13 residues. V shed 8 bases and J shed 0 bases, with 11 bases lying between them. The CDR3 spells CASRYTSSYEQYF. The CDR3 DNA sequence: TGTGCCAGCCGATACACAAGCTCCTACGAGCAGTACTTC.

The chain joins TRBV5-3 to TRBJ1-2, with 9 nucleotides matching TRBD1. TRBV5-3 is noted as an ORF with a role that remains uncertain. With 5 bases clipped from V and 0 bases from J, the junction kept 14 bases outside the gene matches. The CDR3 runs 18 residues. The CDR3 DNA is TGTGCCAGAAGTTCTACCACCCCCCGGGACAGGGCTAACTATGGCTACACCTTC. As protein: CARSSTTPRDRANYGYTF.

J is TRBJ1-2 and V is TRBV3-1 (or the pseudogene TRBV3-2); D is perhaps TRBD1 (5 bases). V lost 5 bases and J lost 8, with 18 bases in between. Germline V gene sequence: CDR1 LGHDT, CDR2 YNNKEL (reference sequence). The CDR3 is 14 amino acids. The CDR3 DNA is TGTGCCAGCAGCACGGGGGACGGAGCCCGAGGCTACACCTTC. Amino acids: CASSTGDGARGYTF.

This sequence joins TRBV6-4 and TRBJ2-6, with D possibly called TRBD1 or TRBD2 (5 bases each). Germline CDR1 reads MRHNA; CDR2 reads SNTAGT. The CDR3 length is 17 residues. Trimming took off 0 bases at V and 4 bases at J, with 13 bases between the two ends. In DNA form, the CDR3 reads TGTGCCAGCAGTGACTCGTATGGGGGAACCGGGGCCAACGTCCTGACTTTC. Its translation is CASSDSYGGTGANVLTF.

The chain recombines TRBV7-2 with TRBJ2-5; D unclear. CDR3 length: 13 residues. In germline, CDR1 is SGHTA, CDR2 FQGNSA. V shed 1 base and J shed 4 bases, with 7 bases lying between them. CDR3 protein: CASSLGPGETQYF. Written as DNA, the CDR3 is TGTGCCAGCAGCTTAGGACCGGGAGAGACCCAGTACTTC. The full variable domain, completed using reference TRBV7-2 and TRBJ2-5, is GAGVSQSPSNKVTEKGKDVELRCDPISGHTALYWYRQSLGQGLEFLIYFQGNSAPDKSGLPSDRFSAERTGGSVSTLTIQRTQQEDSAVYLCASSLGPGETQYFGPGTRLLVL.

This clone showed up just once. The V and J genes are TRBV11-2 and TRBJ1-2; TRBD1 is a possible D gene (5 bases). In germline, CDR1 is SGHAT, CDR2 FQNNGV. Trimming pared 1 base from V and 2 bases from J, leaving 8 bases between. The length of the CDR3 is 14 residues. The CDR3: CASSLVDRNYGYTF. In DNA form, the CDR3 reads TGTGCCAGCAGCTTAGTAGACAGAAACTATGGCTACACCTTC. Full variable domain (remainder filled in from reference TRBV11-2 and TRBJ1-2): EAGVAQSPRYKIIEKRQSVAFWCNPISGHATLYWYQQILGQGPKLLIQFQNNGVVDDSQLPKDRFSAERLKGVDSTLKIQPAKLEDSAVYLCASSLVDRNYGYTFGSGTRLTVV.

The V call is TRBV19, the J call TRBJ2-5; a possible D gene is TRBD2 (6 bases). V lost 5 bases and J lost 5, with 18 bases in between. The CDR3 has 15 residues. Germline loops: CDR1 LNHDA, CDR2 SQIVND (reference sequence). Here the CDR3 reads CASSPRRAEDETQYF. DNA for the CDR3: TGTGCCAGTAGTCCTAGGAGGGCCGAGGATGAGACCCAGTACTTC. Looking up the rest from reference TRBV19 and TRBJ2-5 gives the full variable domain: DGGITQSPKYLFRKEGQNVTLSCEQNLNHDAMYWYRQDPGQGLRLIYYSQIVNDFQKGDIAEGYSVSREKKESFPLTVTSAQKNPTAFYLCASSPRRAEDETQYFGPGTRLLVL.

The chain carries TRBV25-1 and TRBJ1-1, with a possible D match to TRBD1 (6 bases). The CDR3 has 17 residues. Germline CDR1 and CDR2: MGHDK and SYGVNS. Trimming removed 4 bases at V and 4 bases at J, with 22 bases between. The CDR3 DNA reads as TGTGCCAGCAGTGCCGGCCGGTCGGGGGCGTTGCGCACTGAAGCTTTCTTT. Its protein product is CASSAGRSGALRTEAFF.

The rearrangement uses TRBV7-9 and TRBJ2-3; D gene ambiguous. Germline V CDR1 and CDR2: SEHNR, FQNEAQ (reference sequence). Trimming cost V 5 bases and J 0 bases, with 9 bases left between them. This CDR3 comprises 14 residues. The CDR3 loop reads CASSLITSTDTQYF. CDR3 nucleotides: TGTGCCAGCAGCCTTATAACTAGCACAGATACGCAGTATTTT. The complete variable domain, with remaining parts taken from reference TRBV7-9 and TRBJ2-3, reads DTGVSQNPRHKITKRGQNVTFRCDPISEHNRLYWYRQTLGQGPEFLTYFQNEAQLEKSRLLSDRFSAERPKGSFSTLEIQRTEQGDSAMYLCASSLITSTDTQYFGPGTRLTVL.

The genes are TRBV6-2 or TRBV6-3 and TRBJ2-2, with D possibly being TRBD2 (7 bases). V was pared by 0 bases and J by 1 base, with 12 bases between. This CDR3 contains 17 residues. Germline CDR1 MNHEY, CDR2 SVGEGT. The CDR3 region is CASSYSIGGVNTGELFF. CDR3 in DNA: TGTGCCAGCAGTTACTCGATAGGGGGGGTGAACACCGGGGAGCTGTTTTTT.

As to this clone: This CDR3 is also generated by other DNA sequences in the sample. The chain has TRBV14 and TRBJ1-1; 11 bases match TRBD1. The V and J ends lost 0 bases and 5 bases, in that order; junction bases with no gene match: 8. The germline V gene encodes CDR1 SGHDN and CDR2 FVKESK. The CDR3 length is 17 residues. The CDR3 here is CASSQEGRGTGGTEAFF. Written as DNA, the CDR3 is TGTGCCAGCAGCCAAGAAGGAAGGGGGACAGGGGGTACTGAAGCTTTCTTT.

The V gene is TRBV19, the J gene TRBJ2-1; D is unclear. V was cut by 3 bases and J by 0 bases, with 9 bases left in between. The CDR3 loop spans 15 amino acids. The germline V gene encodes CDR1 LNHDA and CDR2 SQIVND (reference sequence). The CDR3 protein is CASSIGVGSYNEQFF. The DNA for the CDR3 is TGTGCCAGTAGTATCGGAGTTGGCTCCTACAATGAGCAGTTCTTC. The variable domain in full, with the rest retrieved from reference TRBV19 and TRBJ2-1, is DGGITQSPKYLFRKEGQNVTLSCEQNLNHDAMYWYRQDPGQGLRLIYYSQIVNDFQKGDIAEGYSVSREKKESFPLTVTSAQKNPTAFYLCASSIGVGSYNEQFFGPGTRLTVL.

The chain employs TRBV3-1 (or the pseudogene TRBV3-2) and TRBJ2-5; 13 positions agree with TRBD2. The CDR3 sequence is 16 residues long. The V segment lost 4 bases and the J segment 5 bases; nucleotides outside the gene matches: 7. Germline assignment: CDR1 LGHDT and CDR2 YNNKEL (reference sequence). The CDR3 DNA reads TGTGCCAGCAGCCGGGGGGGGACTAGCGGGATGGAGACCCAGTACTTC. Amino acids: CASSRGGTSGMETQYF.

The chain is built from TRBV18 and TRBJ1-5; maybe TRBD1 (6 bases). Trimming cost V 3 bases and J 3 bases, with 12 bases left between them. Germline CDR1 is KGHSH and CDR2 is LQKENI. CDR3 length equals 15 residues. The CDR3 DNA is TGTGCCAGCTCACCCGATGACAGGCCCAATCAGCCCCAGCATTTT. Protein: CASSPDDRPNQPQHF.

The chain couples TRBV7-2 to TRBJ2-1, with 14 bases identical to TRBD2. The CDR3 loop spans 15 amino acids. In germline, CDR1 is SGHTA, CDR2 FQGNSA. J lost 9 bases, V lost 5 bases, and 6 bases had no gene match. The CDR3 reads CASSKGTSGRGEQFF. CDR3 nucleotide sequence: TGTGCCAGCAGCAAAGGGACTAGCGGGAGAGGTGAGCAGTTCTTC.

The chain is built from TRBV11-2 and TRBJ2-7, with a tentative D call TRBD1 (6 bases). V was clipped by 6 bases and J by 3 bases, with 18 bases between them. In germline, CDR1 is SGHAT, CDR2 FQNNGV. The CDR3 loop spans 15 amino acids. In nucleotides, the CDR3 is TGTGCCAGCAGGCACGTTGGGGGCGAAGGCTACGAGCAGTACTTC. Amino acid sequence: CASRHVGGEGYEQYF.

The rearrangement joins TRBV27 to TRBJ2-1; 9 bases align to TRBD2. The CDR3 length is 13 residues. Germline CDR1 MNHEY, CDR2 SMNVEV (reference sequence). The V and J ends lost 8 bases and 7 bases, in that order; junction bases with no gene match: 6. The CDR3 bases are TGTGCCAGCCATAGCGGGAGACAAAATGAGCAGTTCTTC. Translating gives CASHSGRQNEQFF.